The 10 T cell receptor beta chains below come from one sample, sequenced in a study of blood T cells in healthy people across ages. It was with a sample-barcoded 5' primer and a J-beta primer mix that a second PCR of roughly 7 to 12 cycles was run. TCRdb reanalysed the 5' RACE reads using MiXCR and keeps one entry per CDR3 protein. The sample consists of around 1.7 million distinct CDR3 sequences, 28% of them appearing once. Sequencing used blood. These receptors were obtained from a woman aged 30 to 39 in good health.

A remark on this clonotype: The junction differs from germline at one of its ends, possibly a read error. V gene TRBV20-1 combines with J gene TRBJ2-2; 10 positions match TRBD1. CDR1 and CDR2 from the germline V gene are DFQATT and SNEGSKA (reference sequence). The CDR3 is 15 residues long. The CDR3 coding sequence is TGCAGTGCAAAGGACAGGGGGATTAACACCGGGGGGCTGTTTTTT. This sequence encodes CSAKDRGINTGGLFF.

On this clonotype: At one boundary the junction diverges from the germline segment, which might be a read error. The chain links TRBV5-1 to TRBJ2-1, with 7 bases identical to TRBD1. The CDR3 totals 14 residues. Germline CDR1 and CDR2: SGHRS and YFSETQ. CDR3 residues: CASSLRQGYSEQFF. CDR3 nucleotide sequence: TGCGCCAGCAGCTTGCGACAGGGTTACAGTGAGCAGTTCTTC.

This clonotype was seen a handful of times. CDR3 loop: CASRQGGGSYEQYF. CDR3 DNA: TGTGCCAGCAGACAAGGGGGCGGGAGCTACGAGCAGTACTTC. V and J are TRBV7-2 and TRBJ2-7; the D gene could be TRBD1 or TRBD2 (7 bases each). Trimming removed 6 bases from V and 3 bases from J, with 15 bases in between. The CDR3 covers 14 residues. Germline CDR1 and CDR2: SGHTA and FQGNSA.

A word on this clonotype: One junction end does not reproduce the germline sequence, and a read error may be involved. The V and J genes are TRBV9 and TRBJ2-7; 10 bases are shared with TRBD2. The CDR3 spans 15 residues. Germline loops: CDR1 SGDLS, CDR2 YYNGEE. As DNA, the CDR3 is TGTGTCAGCAGCTTACAAGCGGGGGGGGGAGCCGAGCAGTACTTC. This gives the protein CVSSLQAGGGAEQYF. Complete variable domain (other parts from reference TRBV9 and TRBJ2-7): DSGVTQTPKHLITATGQRVTLRCSPRSGDLSVYWYQQSLDQGLQFLIQYYNGEERAKGNILERFSAQQFPDLHSELNLSSLELGDSALYFCVSSLQAGGGAEQYFGPGTRLTVT.

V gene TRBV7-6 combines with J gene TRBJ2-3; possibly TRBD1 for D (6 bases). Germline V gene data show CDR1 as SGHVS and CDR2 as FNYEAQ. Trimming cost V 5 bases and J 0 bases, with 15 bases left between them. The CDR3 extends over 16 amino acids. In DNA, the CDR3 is TGTGCCAGCAGCGAAGGAACAGGGCTTAGCACAGATACGCAGTATTTT. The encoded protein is CASSEGTGLSTDTQYF. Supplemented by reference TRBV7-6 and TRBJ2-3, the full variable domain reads GAGVSQSPRYKVTKRGQDVALRCDPISGHVSLYWYRQALGQGPEFLTYFNYEAQQDKSGLPNDRFSAERPEGSISTLTIQRTEQRDSAMYRCASSEGTGLSTDTQYFGPGTRLTVL.

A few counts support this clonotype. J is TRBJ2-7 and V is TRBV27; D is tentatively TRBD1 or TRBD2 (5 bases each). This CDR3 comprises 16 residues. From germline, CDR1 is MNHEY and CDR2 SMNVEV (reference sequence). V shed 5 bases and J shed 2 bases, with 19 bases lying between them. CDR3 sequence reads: CASSTTGIRGTYEQYF. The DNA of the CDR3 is TGTGCCAGCAGTACCACCGGGATCCGGGGCACCTACGAGCAGTACTTC.

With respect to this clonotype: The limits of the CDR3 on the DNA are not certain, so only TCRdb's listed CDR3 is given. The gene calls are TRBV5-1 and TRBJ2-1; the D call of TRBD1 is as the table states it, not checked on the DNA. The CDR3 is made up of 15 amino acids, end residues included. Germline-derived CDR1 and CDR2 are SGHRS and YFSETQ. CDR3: CASIFGTGTYNEQFF.

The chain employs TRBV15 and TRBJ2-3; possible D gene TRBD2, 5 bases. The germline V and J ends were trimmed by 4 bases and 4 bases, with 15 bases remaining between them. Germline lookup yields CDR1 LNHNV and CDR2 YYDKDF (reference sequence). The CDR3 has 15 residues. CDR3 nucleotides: TGTGCCACCAGCATTAACAGAGGGCCGGCAGATACGCAGTATTTT. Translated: CATSINRGPADTQYF.

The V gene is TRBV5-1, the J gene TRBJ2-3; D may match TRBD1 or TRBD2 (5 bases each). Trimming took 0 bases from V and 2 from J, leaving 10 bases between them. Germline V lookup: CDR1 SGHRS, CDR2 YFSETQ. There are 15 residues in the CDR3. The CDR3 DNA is TGCGCCAGCAGCTTGGGAGTGGGGGACACAGATACGCAGTATTTT. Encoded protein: CASSLGVGDTDTQYF.

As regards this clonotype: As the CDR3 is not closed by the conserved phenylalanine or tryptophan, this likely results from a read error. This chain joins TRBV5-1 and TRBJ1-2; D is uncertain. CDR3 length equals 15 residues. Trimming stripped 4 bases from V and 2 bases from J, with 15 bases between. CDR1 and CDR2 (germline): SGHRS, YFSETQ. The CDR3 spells CASSAREGSNYGYTL. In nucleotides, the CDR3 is TGCGCCAGCAGCGCCCGGGAAGGGTCGAACTATGGCTACACCTTA.